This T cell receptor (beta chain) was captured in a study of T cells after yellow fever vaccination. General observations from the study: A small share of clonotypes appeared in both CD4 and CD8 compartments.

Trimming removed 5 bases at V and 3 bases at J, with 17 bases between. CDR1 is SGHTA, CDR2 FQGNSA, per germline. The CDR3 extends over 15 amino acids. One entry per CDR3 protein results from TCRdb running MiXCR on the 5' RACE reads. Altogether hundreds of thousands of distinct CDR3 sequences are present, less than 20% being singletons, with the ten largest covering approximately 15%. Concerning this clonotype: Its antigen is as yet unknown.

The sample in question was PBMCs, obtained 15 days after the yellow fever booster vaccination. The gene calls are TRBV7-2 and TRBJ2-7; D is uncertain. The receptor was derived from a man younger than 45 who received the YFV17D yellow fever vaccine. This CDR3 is CASSQEMAAIYEQYF. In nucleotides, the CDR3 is TGTGCCAGCAGCCAGGAAATGGCCGCCATCTACGAGCAGTACTTC.